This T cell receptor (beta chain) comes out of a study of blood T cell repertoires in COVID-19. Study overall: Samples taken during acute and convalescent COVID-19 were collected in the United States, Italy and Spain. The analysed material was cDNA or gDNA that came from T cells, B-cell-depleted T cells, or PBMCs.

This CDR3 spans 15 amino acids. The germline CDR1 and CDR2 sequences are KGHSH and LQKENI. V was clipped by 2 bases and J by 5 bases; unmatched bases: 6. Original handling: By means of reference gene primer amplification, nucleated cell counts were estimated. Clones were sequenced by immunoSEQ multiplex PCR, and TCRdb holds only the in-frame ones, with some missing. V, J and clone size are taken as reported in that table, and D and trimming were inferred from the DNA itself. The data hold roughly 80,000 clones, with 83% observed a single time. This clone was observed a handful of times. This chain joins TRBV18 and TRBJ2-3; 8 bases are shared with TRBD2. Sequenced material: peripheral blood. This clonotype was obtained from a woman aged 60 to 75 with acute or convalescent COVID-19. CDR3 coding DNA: TGTGCCAGCTCACCAGTTAGCGGGGTGGGAGATACGCAGTATTTT. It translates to CASSPVSGVGDTQYF.